This TCR beta chain was observed in a study of vaccination and CD4 T cells after COVID-19 (dated by TCRdb to about 2022). About the investigation overall: SARS-CoV-2 positivity had been established in the convalescent patients by nasal swab PCR, and mild disease was recorded in roughly 9 of these patients and severe disease in one. The convalescent cohort comprised six males and four females, including two Hispanic individuals, seven Caucasians, two Asians and one multiracial person. Two doses of either the Pfizer-BioNTech BNT162b2 vaccine (n=8) or the Moderna mRNA-1273 vaccine (n=2) were administered to participants. Post-COVID blood samples were collected from convalescent patients a median of around 100 days after diagnosis, with a range of roughly 30 to 170 days. Post-vaccine blood samples were collected a median of about 66 days after the second vaccine dose, ranging from about 13 to 250 days. The cultures were stimulated with overlapping spike peptide pools from SARS-CoV-2 and from the common cold coronaviruses HCoV-NL63, HCoV-OC43 and HCoV-229E. Control cultures used a CEFX viral epitope pool as positive control, an HIV-1 Nef peptide pool as negative control, or no peptide. The spike-specific CD4+ TCR repertoire was compared before and after mRNA vaccination in about nine COVID-19 convalescent patients and a handful of infection-naive healthy vaccine recipients. The full study reports these points: Only a relatively small number of convalescent patients were included in the study, and early timepoints following natural infection were not analyzed. In convalescent patients, a median 86.3% of post-vaccine SARS-CoV-2-reactive clones were detected only after vaccination, and vaccine-specific priming was suggested by this finding. The median count of SARS-CoV-2-reactive clonotypes went up from approximately 20 after infection to roughly 38 after vaccination, although the change was not significant. Of the vaccine-specific clones in convalescent patients, 304 of 307, or nearly all, reacted only to SARS-CoV-2 spike and did not cross-react with common cold coronaviruses.

The treatment or condition tag for this specimen amounts to: approximately 10-day PBMC culture with coronavirus spike peptide pools or control peptides (ViraFEST assay). The study used the ViraFEST assay, which expanded antigen-specific T cells with peptide pools and then identified expanded clonotypes by TCR sequencing. Positive SARS-CoV-2 PCR tests in the convalescent patients dated from March to December 2020, before Alpha, Beta and Delta variants emerged in the United States. Each well held some 2 million PBMCs cultured with roughly 10 ug/ml peptide pools in IMDM containing approximately 4.8% human AB serum and approximately 10 IU/ml IL-2. Half of the culture medium was replaced with fresh IL-2-containing medium on days 3 and 7. After around 10 days of culture, CD4+ T cells were isolated by negative selection using the EasySep CD4+ T cell isolation kit. Ficoll-Paque Plus gradient centrifugation was used to isolate PBMCs from whole blood, and the isolated PBMCs were then either used fresh or cryopreserved at -140C. Triplicate wells were generally used for each culture condition.

The library came from PCR. DNA from cultured CD4+ T cells underwent TCR sequencing with the Oncomine TCR Beta short-read assay at the Johns Hopkins FTIC core. The QIAamp micro DNA kit was used to extract genomic DNA from the cultured CD4+ T cells. Oncomine TCR Beta libraries from cultured CD4+ T cells were pooled with unique dual indexes and sequenced on an Illumina iSeq 100. Per the original workflow: Non-productive sequences were removed, and CDR3s that did not start with C, did not end with F or W, or were shorter than 7 amino acids were discarded. The MANAFEST web application was used to identify antigen-specific clonotypes by comparing peptide-stimulated wells against reference wells and other culture wells. To be called positive, a clone needed an FDR below 0.05, an odds ratio above 5, and a productive frequency above 0.1% in at least two of three replicate wells. Cross-reactive clonotypes were defined as significantly expanded in both SARS-CoV-2 spike wells and at least one common cold coronavirus spike condition. Using R version 3.6.1, CDR3 homology was evaluated through Levenshtein distances (stringdist) along with unrooted phylogenetic trees (ape). The raw public data were reprocessed by TCRdb itself: fastp quality trimming at Q25, MiXCR clonotype calling, in-frame beta chains only. Rows matching on CDR3 protein sequence are summarized as one entry with the most common DNA and genes. TCRdb's processing, not the study's, gives the V and J calls here. The table for this sample lists just under 20,000 distinct CDR3 sequences; under 30% of them were counted only once. The biggest ten clones account for about a tenth of the sample.

Details on this clonotype: Its specific antigen is unknown. Nothing much larger sits one base from this clone, and base qualities are not available.

Spanning cysteine to phenylalanine, the CDR3 consists of 12 amino acids. The read is trimmed to its CDR3 DNA, 36 bases read in frame from base 1. V sheds 9 bases and J sheds 1 base, leaving 10 bases between their ends. Reading the germline V gene (reference sequence) gives CDR1 SGHNT and CDR2 YYREEE. Here the chain combines TRBV5-4 and TRBJ2-5; the D gene is perhaps TRBD1, from 5 matching bases. This receptor was taken from a human donor with COVID-19. Sequencing used cultured CD4+ T cells from blood. This receptor has the CDR3 CATSDTQETQYF. The DNA sequence is given as TGTGCCACCTCGGACACCCAAGAGACCCAGTACTTC.